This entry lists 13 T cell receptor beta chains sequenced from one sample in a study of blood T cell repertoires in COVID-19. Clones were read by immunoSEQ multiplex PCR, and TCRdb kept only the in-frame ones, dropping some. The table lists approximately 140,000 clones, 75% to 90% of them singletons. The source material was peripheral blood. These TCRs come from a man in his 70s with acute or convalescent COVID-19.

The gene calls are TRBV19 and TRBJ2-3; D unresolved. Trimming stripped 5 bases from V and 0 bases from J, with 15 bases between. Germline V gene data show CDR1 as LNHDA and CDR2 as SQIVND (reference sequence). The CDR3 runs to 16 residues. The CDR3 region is CASSPFSEISTDTQYF. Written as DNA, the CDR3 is TGTGCCAGTAGTCCCTTCTCTGAGATTAGCACAGATACGCAGTATTTT. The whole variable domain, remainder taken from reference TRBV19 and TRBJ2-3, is DGGITQSPKYLFRKEGQNVTLSCEQNLNHDAMYWYRQDPGQGLRLIYYSQIVNDFQKGDIAEGYSVSREKKESFPLTVTSAQKNPTAFYLCASSPFSEISTDTQYFGPGTRLTVL.

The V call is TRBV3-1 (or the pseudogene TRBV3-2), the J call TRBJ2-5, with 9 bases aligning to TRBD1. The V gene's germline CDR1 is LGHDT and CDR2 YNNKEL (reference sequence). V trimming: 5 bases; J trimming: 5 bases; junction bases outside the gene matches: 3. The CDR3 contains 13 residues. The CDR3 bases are TGTGCCAGCAGCTACGGACAGGGGGAGACCCAGTACTTC. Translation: CASSYGQGETQYF.

The CDR3 reads CASSLRGGLMYSNQPQHF. The CDR3 nucleotides read TGTGCCAGCAGTTTACGGGGGGGACTTATGTATAGCAATCAGCCCCAGCATTTT. The genes are TRBV28 and TRBJ1-5, with D tentatively TRBD1 (5 bases). This CDR3 region has 18 residues. Germline CDR1 reads MDHEN; CDR2 reads SYDVKM. The V end was cut by 2 bases, the J end by 0 bases, with 17 bases between.

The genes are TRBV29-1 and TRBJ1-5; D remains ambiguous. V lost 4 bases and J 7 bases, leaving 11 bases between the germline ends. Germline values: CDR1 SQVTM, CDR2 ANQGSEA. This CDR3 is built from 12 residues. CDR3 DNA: TGCAGCGTTGGGTCAGGTAACCAGCCCCAGCATTTT. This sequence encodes CSVGSGNQPQHF.

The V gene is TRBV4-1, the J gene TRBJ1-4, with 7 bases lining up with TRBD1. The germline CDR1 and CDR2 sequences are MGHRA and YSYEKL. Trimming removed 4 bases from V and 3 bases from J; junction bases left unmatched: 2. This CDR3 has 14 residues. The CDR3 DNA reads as TGCGCCAGCAGCCCTGGGACAGCTAATGAAAAACTGTTTTTT. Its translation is CASSPGTANEKLFF.

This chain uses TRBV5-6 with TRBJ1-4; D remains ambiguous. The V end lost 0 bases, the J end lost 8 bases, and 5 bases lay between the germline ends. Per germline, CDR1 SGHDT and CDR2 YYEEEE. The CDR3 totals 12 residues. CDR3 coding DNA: TGTGCCAGCAGCTTGGGCGGAGAAAAACTGTTTTTT. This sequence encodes CASSLGGEKLFF.

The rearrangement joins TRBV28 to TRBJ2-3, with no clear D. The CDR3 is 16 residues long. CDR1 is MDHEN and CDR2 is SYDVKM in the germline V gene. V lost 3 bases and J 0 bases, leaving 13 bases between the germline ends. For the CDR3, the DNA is TGTGCCAGCAGTTTGGTCCTTTCTACTAGCACAGATACGCAGTATTTT. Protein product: CASSLVLSTSTDTQYF.

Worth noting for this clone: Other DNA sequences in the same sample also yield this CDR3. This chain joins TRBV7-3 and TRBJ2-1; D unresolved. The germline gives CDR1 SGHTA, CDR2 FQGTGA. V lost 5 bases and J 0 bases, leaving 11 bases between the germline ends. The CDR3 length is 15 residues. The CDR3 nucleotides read TGTGCCAGCAGCCTAAACAGTAACTCCTACAATGAGCAGTTCTTC. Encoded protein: CASSLNSNSYNEQFF.

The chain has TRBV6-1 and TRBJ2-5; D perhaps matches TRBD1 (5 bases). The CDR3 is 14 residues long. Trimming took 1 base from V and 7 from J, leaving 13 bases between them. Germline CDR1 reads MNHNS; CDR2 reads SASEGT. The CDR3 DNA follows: TGTGCCAGCAGTGAAGGGGGCAGTTCGGCGACCCAGTACTTC. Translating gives CASSEGGSSATQYF.

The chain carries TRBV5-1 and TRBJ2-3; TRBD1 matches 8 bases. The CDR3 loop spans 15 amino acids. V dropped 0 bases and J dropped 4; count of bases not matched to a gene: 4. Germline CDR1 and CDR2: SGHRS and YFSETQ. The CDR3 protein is CASSLAGQASDTQYF. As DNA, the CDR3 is TGCGCCAGCAGCTTGGCGGGACAGGCTTCAGATACGCAGTATTTT.

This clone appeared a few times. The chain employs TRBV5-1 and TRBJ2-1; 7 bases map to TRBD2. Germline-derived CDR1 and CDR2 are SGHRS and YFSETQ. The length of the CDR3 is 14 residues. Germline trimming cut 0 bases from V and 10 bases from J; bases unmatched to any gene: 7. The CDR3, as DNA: TGCGCCAGCAGCTTGGGGGGGACTACAGAGGAGCAGTTCTTC. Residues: CASSLGGTTEEQFF.

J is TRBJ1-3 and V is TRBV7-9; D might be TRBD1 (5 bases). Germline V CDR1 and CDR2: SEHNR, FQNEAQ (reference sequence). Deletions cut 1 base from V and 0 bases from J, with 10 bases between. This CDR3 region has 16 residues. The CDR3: CASSLDRGSSGNTIYF. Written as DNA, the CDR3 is TGTGCCAGCAGCTTAGATCGGGGGAGCTCTGGAAACACCATATATTTT. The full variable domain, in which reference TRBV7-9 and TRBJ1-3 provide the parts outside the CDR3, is DTGVSQNPRHKITKRGQNVTFRCDPISEHNRLYWYRQTLGQGPEFLTYFQNEAQLEKSRLLSDRFSAERPKGSFSTLEIQRTEQGDSAMYLCASSLDRGSSGNTIYFGEGSWLTVV.

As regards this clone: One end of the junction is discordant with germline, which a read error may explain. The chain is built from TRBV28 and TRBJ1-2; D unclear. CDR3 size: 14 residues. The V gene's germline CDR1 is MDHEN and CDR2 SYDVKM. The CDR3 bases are TGTGCCACCGGTGATTTAAGTATCCCGCCCAGGTTCCCCTTC. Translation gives CATGDLSIPPRFPF.